This T cell receptor beta chain appears in the sequencing data of a study of T-cell reconstitution after alpha-beta-depleted transplantation in children. Trimming removed 6 bases at V and 6 bases at J, with 20 bases between. The CDR3 extends over 14 amino acids. The V gene's germline CDR1 is SQVTM and CDR2 ANQGSEA. Researchers prepared the TCRbeta library using unique molecular identifiers, the study reports. TCRdb re-derived calls from the PCR reads in MiXCR, one entry per CDR3 protein. The repertoire holds 300,000 to 350,000 distinct CDR3 sequences, roughly 21% seen once, with about a tenth in the top ten.

The sample was PBMCs, mostly from graft donor cells, taken 180 days after TCRalphabeta/CD19-depleted stem cell transplant. The chain recombines TRBV29-1 with TRBJ1-1, with D possibly matching TRBD1 (5 bases). The sequence was collected from a male patient between 5 and 17 years old who had a stem cell transplant for acute lymphoblastic leukemia, so the T cells may come from the graft donor. This CDR3 reads CSVLLIFEGPEAFF. DNA of the CDR3: TGCAGCGTACTTCTCATTTTTGAGGGGCCTGAAGCTTTCTTT.